This T cell receptor (beta chain) was recovered during a study of T cell responses to AZD1222 COVID-19 vaccine. Study-level findings and limits: Among the donors, most were white British and more were female, and clonal diversity was possibly underestimated.

TCRdb's copy holds only in-frame clones and misses some; the assay was immunoSEQ multiplex PCR. The sample has over 150,000 clones, 85% to 90% seen once; the top ten hold around 4.4%. The V and J ends lost 0 bases and 4 bases respectively, with 10 bases between them. Germline CDR1 is KGHSH and CDR2 is LQKENI. This CDR3 has 15 amino acids. In the case of this clone: Its target is not known.

The specimen comprised peripheral blood, sampled 28 days after the second AZD1222 dose. The rearrangement joins TRBV18 to TRBJ2-4; D ambiguous. This sequence originates from an adult who received the AZD1222 COVID-19 vaccine. The CDR3 loop reads CASSPPGPKKNIQYF. CDR3 DNA sequence: TGTGCCAGCTCACCACCGGGTCCGAAAAAAAACATTCAGTACTTC.